This paragraph covers one TCR beta chain sequence. This record comes from a study of blood T cell repertoires in COVID-19. Study information: Acute and convalescent COVID-19 samples came from the United States, Italy and Spain. PBMCs, B-cell-depleted T cells, or T cells provided the cDNA or gDNA that made up the material.

Methods used by the authors: Estimated nucleated cell counts came from reference gene primer amplification. Measured with immunoSEQ multiplex PCR; TCRdb has only the in-frame clones, and not every one. V, J and clone size reflect that table, while D and trimming were determined from the DNA. Here the sample spans 100,000 to 140,000 clones, about 80% being singletons. The sequenced sample was peripheral blood. The source is a man between 70 and 80 years old with acute or convalescent COVID-19.

As DNA, the CDR3 is TGTGCCAGCAGCGGACTCAGCACAGATACGCAGTATTTT. It translates to CASSGLSTDTQYF. The V gene is TRBV7-2, the J gene TRBJ2-3; tentatively, D is TRBD2 (5 bases). Germline V CDR1 and CDR2: SGHTA, FQGNSA. This CDR3 contains 13 residues. V was trimmed by 5 bases and J by 0 bases, leaving 6 bases between them.